This T cell receptor beta chain was identified in a study of OX40 agonist ivuxolimab in advanced cancers. Generated by immunoSEQ multiplex PCR, the TCRdb table keeps only in-frame clones and is missing some. The sample lists 40,000 to 60,000 clones, approximately 88% occurring once. Germline trimming cut 4 bases from V and 7 bases from J; bases unmatched to any gene: 9. The CDR3 is 15 amino acids. CDR1 is ENHRY and CDR2 is SYGVKD in the germline V gene. The sequence was obtained from an adult with an advanced solid tumor such as melanoma, head and neck, liver or kidney cancer. V usage is TRBV10-3 and J usage is TRBJ2-1; 8 nucleotides align to TRBD2. Specimen: CD4+ or CD8+ T cells sorted from blood, collected in a trial of the OX40 agonist ivuxolimab. The CDR3 DNA reads TGTGCCATCAGTGCCCCCACAGGCGGGAGGAATGAGCAGTTCTTC. Its protein product is CAISAPTGGRNEQFF.